Listed below are T cell receptor beta chains from one sample, sequenced in a study of OX40 agonist ivuxolimab in advanced cancers. Profiling relied on immunoSEQ multiplex PCR, and the TCRdb table lists in-frame clones only, not all of them. Of 70,000 to 95,000 clones in the sample, 70% to 90% are singletons; the top ten hold over 3%. This specimen consisted of CD4+ or CD8+ T cells sorted from blood, obtained in a trial of the OX40 agonist ivuxolimab. The receptors shown here come from an adult with an advanced solid tumor such as melanoma, head and neck, liver or kidney cancer. CDR3s include the opening cysteine and the closing phenylalanine or tryptophan. D genes are given only for firm matches. Size tells how often a clone was seen (once, few, many) or the class of an expanded clone, and some rows leave it out.

J gene,clone size,D gene,V gene,CDR3 DNA,CDR3 protein
TRBJ2-7,-,-,TRBV27,TGTGCCAGCGGGGAAGTGGGAAAGACGCCCTACGAGCAGTACTTC,CASGEVGKTPYEQYF
TRBJ2-7,-,-,TRBV27,TGTGCCAGCAGTCCCTCAGCGGGCTACGAGCAGTACTTC,CASSPSAGYEQYF
TRBJ1-2,-,TRBD1,TRBV28,TGTGCCAGCAGTTACAACAGGGGGCCTACCTATGGCTACACCTTC,CASSYNRGPTYGYTF
TRBJ2-1,once,-,TRBV5-6,TGTGCCAGCAGCGCGTTAAACCCGGGCTACAATGAGCAGTTCTTC,CASSALNPGYNEQFF
TRBJ2-7,-,-,TRBV5-5,TGTGCCAGCAGTGGGGTCGGGATCGCCTACGAGCAGTACTTC,CASSGVGIAYEQYF
TRBJ2-4,-,TRBD2,TRBV4-3,TGCGCCAGCAGCCAAGCTACGGAGGGGAGGGTGGGCATTCAGTACTTC,CASSQATEGRVGIQYF
TRBJ1-1,few,-,TRBV27,TGTGCCAGCAGTTTATCTCCCAGGGCTGAAGCTTTCTTT,CASSLSPRAEAFF
TRBJ2-5,-,-,TRBV6-1,TGTGCCAGTAGACTGGGACATGCAGAAGAGACCCAGTACTTC,CASRLGHAEETQYF
TRBJ1-5,-,-,TRBV6-6,TGTGCCAGCAGGGTCAGAACAGATCAGCCCCAGCATTTT,CASRVRTDQPQHF
TRBJ2-6,-,TRBD1,TRBV4-1,TGCGCCAGCAGCCAAGAGGGGACAGGGGGATCTGGGGCCAACGTCCTGACTTTC,CASSQEGTGGSGANVLTF
TRBJ2-7,-,-,TRBV10-3,TGTGCCATCAGTGAGACGTCAGACAGTACCTACGAGCAGTACTTC,CAISETSDSTYEQYF
TRBJ1-5,-,-,TRBV21-1,TGTGCCAGCAAACATCACGAATTAGATCAGCCCCAGCATTTT,CASKHHELDQPQHF
TRBJ2-1,-,TRBD1,TRBV5-6,TGTGCCAGCAGCTTGAGACAGGGGTTATACAATGAGCAGTTCTTC,CASSLRQGLYNEQFF
TRBJ1-4,-,-,TRBV10-3,TGTGCCATCAGTGAGTCTGAAACTGCAACTAATGAAAAACTGTTTTTT,CAISESETATNEKLFF
TRBJ2-7,-,TRBD2,TRBV5-1,TGCGCCAGCAGCTTATTTCCTAGCGGGAGCTCCTACGAGCAGTACTTC,CASSLFPSGSSYEQYF
TRBJ2-7,-,TRBD1,TRBV5-1,TGCGCCAGCAGCCGTATGACAGGGGAAGGGGACGAGCAGTACTTC,CASSRMTGEGDEQYF
TRBJ2-7,-,-,TRBV4-1,TGCGCCAGCAGCCAGGAGAAAATGACAGTATTATACGAGCAGTACTTC,CASSQEKMTVLYEQYF
TRBJ2-5,-,TRBD2,TRBV7-2,TGTGCCAGCAGCTCCCAGGTAGCGGGATATCCAGAGACCCAGTACTTC,CASSSQVAGYPETQYF
TRBJ2-1,-,TRBD2,TRBV9,TGTGCCAGCAGCGTAGCCACCTCCGGGACTAGCGGGAGGCGCTCCTACAATGAGCAGTTCTTC,CASSVATSGTSGRRSYNEQFF
TRBJ2-7,-,-,TRBV28,TGTGCCAGCAGCAGGGACACCCCCTACGAGCAGTACTTC,CASSRDTPYEQYF
TRBJ1-1,-,-,TRBV18,TGTGCCAGCTCACCACCGGCGAACACTGAAGCTTTCTTT,CASSPPANTEAFF
TRBJ2-1,-,TRBD2,TRBV5-1,TGCGCCAGCAGCCCTAGCGGGAGCTGGAATGAGCAGTTCTTC,CASSPSGSWNEQFF
TRBJ1-2,-,TRBD1,TRBV14,TGTGCCAGCAGCCAGAAACAGGGGGCGGACTATGGCTACACCTTC,CASSQKQGADYGYTF
TRBJ2-3,-,TRBD1,TRBV6-6,TGTGCCAGCAGTGACAGGGGGCTCATCACAGATACGCAGTATTTT,CASSDRGLITDTQYF
TRBJ2-5,few,-,TRBV6-1,TGTGCCAGCAGCCAGAACAGTTACCAAGAGACCCAGTACTTC,CASSQNSYQETQYF
TRBJ2-5,-,-,TRBV28,TGTGCCAGCAGTTTGGAGGAAGGGTTGGGCCAAGAGACCCAGTACTTC,CASSLEEGLGQETQYF
TRBJ1-2,-,-,TRBV11-3,TGTGCCAGCAGCTTAGAGGGCAGGGGTTCCGCCTATGGCTACACCTTC,CASSLEGRGSAYGYTF
TRBJ2-2,-,-,TRBV14,TGTGCCAGCAGCCAATTCAGGGTGTTCGACACCGGGGAGCTGTTTTTT,CASSQFRVFDTGELFF
TRBJ2-7,-,TRBD1,TRBV28,TGTGCCAGCCACTCTCCGGACAGGCGGTACGAGCAGTACTTC,CASHSPDRRYEQYF
TRBJ1-5,-,-,TRBV6-6,TGTGCCAGCAGACACAGGGACCAGACTTCAAATCAGCCCCAGCATTTT,CASRHRDQTSNQPQHF
TRBJ2-7,-,TRBD1,TRBV6-6,TGTGCCAGCAGTCTAAGGACAGGGGGATACGAGCAGTACTTC,CASSLRTGGYEQYF
TRBJ2-7,-,TRBD1,TRBV18,TGTGCCAGCTCACCACTGACAGGGGGCTTATACGAGCAGTACTTC,CASSPLTGGLYEQYF
TRBJ2-3,once,-,TRBV7-3,TGTGCCAGCAGCTTACAATTAGGAGGGACGGATACGCAGTATTTT,CASSLQLGGTDTQYF
TRBJ2-7,-,-,TRBV5-1,TGCGCCAGCAGCTTCGGGACATCGTTCTACGAGCAGTACTTC,CASSFGTSFYEQYF
TRBJ1-3,-,-,TRBV5-1,TGCGCCAGCAGCCCCGGGGGGGGGTCTGGAAACACCATATATTTT,CASSPGGGSGNTIYF
TRBJ2-1,-,-,TRBV9,TGTGCCAGCACTTCGACCGGCGGAGTGGGAGATGAGCAGTTCTTC,CASTSTGGVGDEQFF
TRBJ1-2,-,-,TRBV4-2,TGTGCCAGCAGCCAAGCTCGGACTAACTATGGCTACACCTTC,CASSQARTNYGYTF
TRBJ2-3,-,-,TRBV5-4,TGTGCCAGCAGCCCGCGAATGGATACGCAGTATTTT,CASSPRMDTQYF
TRBJ2-1,-,TRBD2,TRBV6-5,TGTGCCAGCAGTCTAGCGGGAACATCCAGGTATGAGCAGTTCTTC,CASSLAGTSRYEQFF
TRBJ1-1,-,-,TRBV4-2,TGTGCCAGCAGCCAGGGCTGGACAGACAGCACTGAAGCTTTCTTT,CASSQGWTDSTEAFF
TRBJ2-7,-,TRBD1,TRBV2,TGTGCCGGGTTACAGGGGGCCCTATCCTACGAGCAGTACTTC,CAGLQGALSYEQYF
TRBJ2-7,-,-,TRBV5-1,TGCGCCAGCAGCTTAAGGGGTAGCTACGAGCAGTACTTC,CASSLRGSYEQYF
TRBJ2-1,-,-,TRBV12-5,TGTGCTAGTGGTTTGAACTGGGGAAAGCAGTTCTTC,CASGLNWGKQFF
TRBJ2-2,few,TRBD2,TRBV27,TGTGCCAGCAGTTTCCTAGCGGGAGGGGGGAACACCGGGGAGCTGTTTTTT,CASSFLAGGGNTGELFF
TRBJ1-3,-,-,TRBV5-1,TGCGCCAGCAGCCGAGACGTCTCTGGAAACACCATATATTTT,CASSRDVSGNTIYF
TRBJ2-2,-,-,TRBV11-3,TGTGCCAGCAGCTTATACAGCCCCGGGGAGCTGTTTTTT,CASSLYSPGELFF
TRBJ1-5,many,-,TRBV28,TGTGCCAGCAGTTTATTACGGCCGAATCAGCCCCAGCATTTT,CASSLLRPNQPQHF
TRBJ2-7,-,-,TRBV14,TGTGCCAGGGAATTAATCGACAAAGTAACCTACGAGCAGTACTTC,CARELIDKVTYEQYF
TRBJ1-4,-,-,TRBV28,TGTGCTGCCTCCCAGGGCGGTAATGAAAAACTGTTTTTT,CAASQGGNEKLFF
TRBJ2-3,-,-,TRBV7-2,TGTGCCAGCAGCTTTAGCTGGGCCTCAGATACGCAGTATTTT,CASSFSWASDTQYF
TRBJ2-3,-,-,TRBV7-9,TGTGCCAGCAGCTTAGCGGACAGCACAGATACGCAGTATTTT,CASSLADSTDTQYF
TRBJ1-2,few,-,TRBV5-1,TGCGCCAGCAGCTTGGGACGGGCCTATGGCTACACCTTC,CASSLGRAYGYTF
TRBJ2-1,-,-,TRBV15,TGTGCCACCAACTCAGGACTTGAGCAGTTCTTC,CATNSGLEQFF
TRBJ1-1,-,TRBD1,TRBV28,TGTGCCAGCATAGAAGGGGGCCAGGGGTCGGACACTGAAGCTTTCTTT,CASIEGGQGSDTEAFF
TRBJ1-1,-,TRBD1,TRBV5-4,TGTGCCAGCAGCCCAATCCGGACAGGGAATCTCGAAGCTTTCTTT,CASSPIRTGNLEAFF
TRBJ2-7,once,-,TRBV6-5,TGTGCCAGCAGTTACTCAGCGGGCTCCTACGAGCAGTACTTC,CASSYSAGSYEQYF
TRBJ2-3,-,-,TRBV7-9,TGTGCCAGCAGCTTGGGGTATGGGCGGTATTTT,CASSLGYGRYF